Listed below are T cell receptor beta chains from one sample, sequenced in a study of cytomegalovirus exposure and HLA in healthy donors. Assay: immunoSEQ multiplex PCR; the TCRdb copy retains only in-frame clones and omits some. Altogether some 70,000 clones are present, roughly four fifths being singletons, with the ten largest covering approximately 5.8%. Input material: PBMCs. These TCRs come from a man aged 50 to 60 in good health and CMV-seronegative. Each CDR3 is given with its conserved first and last residue. D genes are given only for firm matches. The size field is filled for only some rows; it gives once, few, many or a size class.

length	V	J	size	D	DNA	CDR3
12	TRBV11-2	TRBJ2-7	once	.	TGTGCCAGCAGCAATGAGCCCTACGAGCAGTACTTC	CASSNEPYEQYF
15	TRBV4-3	TRBJ2-7	.	TRBD2	TGCGCCAGCAGCCAGGGGACTAGCGGGAGGGCCGGGCAGTACTTC	CASSQGTSGRAGQYF
17	TRBV4-3	TRBJ2-1	.	TRBD2	TGCGCCAGCAGCCAAGATCATAGTCTAGCGGAGTACAATGAGCAGTTCTTC	CASSQDHSLAEYNEQFF
15	TRBV27	TRBJ1-1	.	.	TGTGCCAGCAGTCCAAGGGGTCGGGGGAATACTGAAGCTTTCTTT	CASSPRGRGNTEAFF
15	TRBV7-2	TRBJ2-1	.	TRBD2	TGTGCCAGCAGCACAAGAGCGGGAGCTAGAAATGAGCAGTTCTTC	CASSTRAGARNEQFF
12	TRBV9	TRBJ1-1	.	.	TGTGCCAGCAGCGTAACTAACACTGAAGCTTTCTTT	CASSVTNTEAFF
14	TRBV14	TRBJ2-5	.	.	TGTGCCAGCAGCCTACGGGACTTAAGGGGTCCCCAGTACTTC	CASSLRDLRGPQYF
14	TRBV25-1	TRBJ2-5	.	TRBD2	TGTGCCAGCACGTCGGGAGGGCCGGGAGAGACCCAGTACTTC	CASTSGGPGETQYF
13	TRBV30	TRBJ1-2	.	.	TGTGCCTGGGCCGGGACTTCCCTGGGCGGCTACACCTTC	CAWAGTSLGGYTF
15	TRBV6-5	TRBJ1-2	.	TRBD1	TGTGCCAGCAGCAGAGACAGGGCCCTTTTCTATGGCTACACCTTC	CASSRDRALFYGYTF
14	TRBV19	TRBJ1-2	.	TRBD1	TGTGCCAGTAGTTTTCCGGGACAGGTTTATGGCTACACCTTC	CASSFPGQVYGYTF
19	TRBV28	TRBJ1-1	few	.	TGTGCCAGCAGTTTAGTGTGGAGGAGGGGGGGGTTGGTGAACACTGAAGCTTTCTTT	CASSLVWRRGGLVNTEAFF
14	TRBV2	TRBJ2-1	few	.	TGTGCCAGCCTAGGAGAAAGCTCCTACAATGAGCAGTTCTTC	CASLGESSYNEQFF
19	TRBV7-6	TRBJ2-5	.	TRBD2	TGTGCCAGCAGCTTACGATTAAGCGGGGGGGCCGTGCTTGAGGAGACCCAGTACTTC	CASSLRLSGGAVLEETQYF
14	TRBV28	TRBJ1-2	few	TRBD1	TGTGCCAGCAGTTTATTGAGGCAGGGGGATGGCTACACCTTC	CASSLLRQGDGYTF
14	TRBV5-6	TRBJ2-1	.	.	TGTGCCAGCAGCTTGGCGGTCGGAGGGAATGAGCAGTTCTTC	CASSLAVGGNEQFF
14	TRBV6-5	TRBJ1-5	.	.	TGTGCCAGCAGTTATCCCCCTGGGGCTCAGCCCCAGCATTTT	CASSYPPGAQPQHF
16	TRBV13	TRBJ1-1	.	TRBD1	TGTGCCAGCAGCTTAGAAGGGGGCGCGAGGTTTTCTGAAGCTTTCTTT	CASSLEGGARFSEAFF
14	TRBV19	TRBJ1-2	.	TRBD1	TGTGCCAGTAGTTATCACAGGGGAAACTATGGCTACACCTTC	CASSYHRGNYGYTF
18	TRBV19	TRBJ1-5	once	.	TGTGCCAGTAGTATAGTTCCCGGGGGGCGTTATAGCAATCAGCCCCAGCATTTT	CASSIVPGGRYSNQPQHF
16	TRBV4-1	TRBJ2-7	.	.	TGCGCCAGCAGCCAAGATGAGACAGGACGCTCCTACGAGCAGTACTTC	CASSQDETGRSYEQYF
13	TRBV6-6	TRBJ2-7	.	.	TGTGCCAGCTGCACGGGGGACGCCTACGAGCAGTACTTC	CASCTGDAYEQYF
16	TRBV5-4	TRBJ2-1	.	TRBD2	TGTGCCAGCAGCTTGGCCGGTCTAGCGGGAGCGTATGAGCAGTTCTTC	CASSLAGLAGAYEQFF
15	TRBV19	TRBJ2-1	.	.	TGTGCCAGTAGTATAATTGCCGGCTCCTACAATGAGCAGTTCTTC	CASSIIAGSYNEQFF
15	TRBV7-9	TRBJ1-5	.	.	TGTGCCAGCAGCCCCGGAGGATATAGCAATCAGCCCCAGCATTTT	CASSPGGYSNQPQHF
14	TRBV4-1	TRBJ2-6	.	.	TGCGCCAGCAGCCAAGCCGGAAGGGGAAACGTCCTGACTTTC	CASSQAGRGNVLTF
14	TRBV30	TRBJ2-7	once	.	TGTGCCTGGAGTCAGGGCGGAAGCTCCTACGAGCAGTACTTC	CAWSQGGSSYEQYF
15	TRBV4-1	TRBJ1-1	once	TRBD1	TGCGCCAGCAGCCAAGACAGGGGGCTTGACACTGAAGCTTTCTTT	CASSQDRGLDTEAFF
17	TRBV5-4	TRBJ2-1	.	.	TGTGCCAGCAGCTTGGTTAGTAGTTGGGACTTCTACAATGAGCAGTTCTTC	CASSLVSSWDFYNEQFF
13	TRBV27	TRBJ2-1	.	.	TGTGCCAGCAGTTTTATGCAGGGGAATGAGCAGTTCTTC	CASSFMQGNEQFF
13	TRBV6-6	TRBJ2-2	.	.	TGTGCCAGCCGGCGACAGAACACCGGGGAGCTGTTTTTT	CASRRQNTGELFF
15	TRBV5-5	TRBJ2-2	.	.	TGTGCCAGCAGCCTCTGGACAGGGAGGGCCGGGGAGCTGTTTTTT	CASSLWTGRAGELFF
14	TRBV6-5	TRBJ2-7	few	TRBD1	TGTGCCAGCAGCCTTGACAGGGATTCCTACGAGCAGTACTTC	CASSLDRDSYEQYF
15	TRBV7-6	TRBJ2-7	.	.	TGTGCCAGCAGCAGTCCCGGGGGGCCAAGCTACGAGCAGTACTTC	CASSSPGGPSYEQYF
13	TRBV11-3	TRBJ2-7	few	.	TGTGCCAGCAGCTTGGTCTGGACAAGCGAGCAGTACTTC	CASSLVWTSEQYF
11	TRBV6-5	TRBJ1-1	.	.	TGTGCCAGCAACAGCGGCTTTGAAGCTTTCTTT	CASNSGFEAFF
14	TRBV12-5	TRBJ1-2	.	TRBD1	TGTGCTAGTGGTTTGGGGGACAGCCCCTATGGCTACACCTTC	CASGLGDSPYGYTF
13	TRBV29-1	TRBJ2-5	.	TRBD1	TGCAGCGGATCCGGGACAGGGGGAGAGACCCAGTACTTC	CSGSGTGGETQYF
13	TRBV11-1	TRBJ2-2	.	.	TGTGCCAGCAGCCTGATGTTAGCCGGGGAGCTGTTTTTT	CASSLMLAGELFF
16	TRBV5-1	TRBJ2-1	.	.	TGCGCCAGCAGCTTGGTTCTAGCCCCGCTGAGGGATGAGCAGTTCTTC	CASSLVLAPLRDEQFF
17	TRBV5-1	TRBJ2-2	.	TRBD2	TGCGCCAGCAGCTCCGGGAGGCGGGAATCGAACACCGGGGAGCTGTTTTTT	CASSSGRRESNTGELFF
15	TRBV6-5	TRBJ2-3	few	.	TGTGCCAGCAGTTATTTCTTAGCGGCCACAGATACGCAGTATTTT	CASSYFLAATDTQYF
14	TRBV5-4	TRBJ2-7	.	TRBD2	TGTGCCAGCAGCATGGGAGGGAAGGGCTACGAGCAGTACTTC	CASSMGGKGYEQYF
16	TRBV11-2	TRBJ2-7	.	.	TGTGCCAGCAGCTCCGCCCAGCCGGGGTTCCTCTACGAGCAGTACTTC	CASSSAQPGFLYEQYF
13	TRBV30	TRBJ1-3	.	.	TGTGCCTGGAGTGGGACAGCGGGAAACACCATATATTTT	CAWSGTAGNTIYF